This entry is about one T cell receptor beta chain. Its target is unknown. Per germline, CDR1 SGDLS and CDR2 YYNGEE. The CDR3 has 14 amino acids. Trimming took off 3 bases at V and 10 bases at J, with 14 bases between the two ends. Clones were sequenced by immunoSEQ multiplex PCR, and TCRdb holds only the in-frame ones, with some missing. The profile covers more than 65,000 clones, with 88% appearing a single time and more than 0.65% taken by the ten largest. The data were obtained in a study of OX40 agonist ivuxolimab in advanced cancers. Study information: Ivuxolimab, an agonistic anti-OX40 (CD134) antibody, was given to patients. Whole-study findings and limits: Also showing low normalized T-cell clonal expansion were some of the nonresponders.

The specimen comprised CD4+ or CD8+ T cells sorted from blood, sampled in a trial of the OX40 agonist ivuxolimab. The chain links TRBV9 to TRBJ1-6, with D possibly TRBD1 on 6 matching bases. This TCR was sampled from an adult with an advanced solid tumor such as melanoma, head and neck, liver or kidney cancer. CDR3 coding DNA: TGTGCCAGCAGCGGGGGGGGCAGGCCCTCACCCCTCCACTTT. The encoded protein is CASSGGGRPSPLHF.